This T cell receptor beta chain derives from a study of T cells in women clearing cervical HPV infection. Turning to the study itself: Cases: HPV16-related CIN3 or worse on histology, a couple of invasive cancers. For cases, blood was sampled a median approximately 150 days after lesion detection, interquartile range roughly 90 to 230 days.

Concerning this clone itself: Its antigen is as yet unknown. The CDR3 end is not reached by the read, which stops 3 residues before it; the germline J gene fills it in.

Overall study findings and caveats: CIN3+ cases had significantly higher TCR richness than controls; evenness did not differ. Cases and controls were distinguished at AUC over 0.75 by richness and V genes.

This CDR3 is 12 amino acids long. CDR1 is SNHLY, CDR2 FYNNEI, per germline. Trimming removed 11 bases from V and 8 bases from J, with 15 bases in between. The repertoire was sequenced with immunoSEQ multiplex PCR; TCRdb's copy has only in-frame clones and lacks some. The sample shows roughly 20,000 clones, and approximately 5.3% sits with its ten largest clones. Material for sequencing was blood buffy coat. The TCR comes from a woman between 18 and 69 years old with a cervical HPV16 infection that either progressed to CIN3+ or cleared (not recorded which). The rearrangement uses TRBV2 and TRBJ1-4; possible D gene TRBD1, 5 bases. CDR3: CALSGGREKLFF. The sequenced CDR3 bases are TGTGCCCTCTCGGGGGGTAGAGAAAAA.